The 14 T cell receptor beta chains below come from one sample, sequenced in a study of Graves' ophthalmopathy and Graves' hyperthyroidism. Amplification targeted the TCR beta CDR3 regions, with RNA transcripts as the source material. Investigators did first-round RT-PCR with HTBI primers, then second-round multiplex PCR. TCRdb ran MiXCR on the multiplex PCR reads and lists one entry per CDR3 protein. The data show roughly 1.1 million distinct CDR3 sequences, around a third seen once. Material for sequencing was peripheral blood or thyroid tissue (not recorded which). Receptors originate from an adult man with Graves' hyperthyroidism.

The chain joins TRBV10-3 to TRBJ2-3; D is perhaps TRBD2 (5 bases). CDR1 is ENHRY and CDR2 is SYGVKD in the germline V gene. V was clipped by 0 bases and J by 0 bases, with 7 bases between them. The CDR3 runs 15 residues. The chain's CDR3 is CAISESLASTDTQYF. CDR3 bases: TGTGCCATCAGTGAGTCGCTAGCTAGCACAGATACGCAGTATTTT.

The rearrangement uses TRBV29-1 and TRBJ2-7; TRBD2 might be the D (6 bases). The CDR3 is 14 amino acids. V gave up 6 bases and J gave up 1 base, with 16 bases separating them. Germline values: CDR1 SQVTM, CDR2 ANQGSEA. CDR3 region: CSVSGGIGSYEQYF. DNA for the CDR3: TGCAGCGTCTCAGGAGGGATAGGTTCCTACGAGCAGTACTTC.

The chain couples TRBV20-1 to TRBJ2-5; D is possibly TRBD2 (6 bases). Germline CDR1 reads DFQATT; CDR2 reads SNEGSKA (reference sequence). V lost 6 bases and J lost 1, with 12 bases in between. This CDR3 has 13 amino acids. This CDR3 is CSARDGLQETQYF. The CDR3, as DNA: TGCAGTGCGCGGGACGGGCTCCAAGAGACCCAGTACTTC.

This clonotype was recorded at least ten times. The CDR3 spells CASSLSGGSNEQYF. DNA for the CDR3: TGTGCCAGCAGCTTATCGGGCGGGAGTAACGAGCAGTACTTC. The V gene is TRBV7-8, the J gene TRBJ2-7; TRBD2 matches 7 bases. Germline CDR1 SGHVS, CDR2 FQNEAQ. The junction had 6 bases not matched to a gene; V was cut back by 2 bases and J by 5 bases. This CDR3 contains 14 residues.

This clonotype has ten or more counts. The genes are TRBV12-3 or TRBV12-4 and TRBJ2-7, with D uncertain. V was pared by 2 bases and J by 5 bases, with 4 bases between. The CDR3 loop spans 11 amino acids. The CDR3 region is CASSLTHEQYF. DNA of the CDR3: TGTGCCAGCAGTTTAACACACGAGCAGTACTTC.

In its sample, this clonotype was seen many times. The V gene is TRBV6-6, the J gene TRBJ1-2; 9 bases map to TRBD1. Germline loops: CDR1 MNHNY, CDR2 SVGAGI (reference sequence). Trimming cost V 7 bases and J 4 bases; bases outside gene matches: 4. This CDR3 comprises 13 residues. CDR3 sequence reads: CASNPTGGYGYTF. CDR3 bases: TGTGCCAGCAACCCGACAGGGGGCTATGGCTACACCTTC.

This clonotype was detected ten times or more. The V and J genes are TRBV15 and TRBJ1-1; no reliable D call. The CDR3 is 13 residues long. V lost 1 base, J lost 5 bases, and 8 bases lay in between. Germline values: CDR1 LNHNV, CDR2 YYDKDF (reference sequence). CDR3 region: CATSRVSWTEAFF. The CDR3 DNA sequence: TGTGCCACCAGCAGAGTTTCGTGGACTGAAGCTTTCTTT.

This clonotype occurred a few times. This sequence joins TRBV12-3 or TRBV12-4 and TRBJ2-6; D ambiguous. With 5 bases removed from V and 3 bases from J, the gap between germline ends came to 11 bases. This CDR3 spans 15 amino acids. CDR3 nucleotide sequence: TGTGCCAGCAGTCCGGACGTTGGTGGGGCCAACGTCCTGACTTTC. This codes for CASSPDVGGANVLTF.

With regard to this clonotype: Since no conserved phenylalanine or tryptophan closes the CDR3, a read error is the likely cause. No DNA is shown, since the ends of the CDR3 on it are uncertain; the CDR3 is the one TCRdb lists. The gene calls are TRBV2 and TRBJ2-2. CDR1 SNHLY and CDR2 FYNNEI come from the germline V gene. The CDR3 has 8 residues if both end residues are counted. Here the CDR3 reads CASGGAGI.

The chain uses TRBV12-3 or TRBV12-4 and TRBJ2-2, with D uncertain. V dropped 6 bases and J dropped 7 bases, with 15 bases sitting between them. The CDR3 length is 14 residues. CDR3 bases: TGTGCCAGCAGCCTAGTGCCTCTGGGCGGGGAGCTGTTTTTT. Translating gives CASSLVPLGGELFF.

This clonotype was seen ten or more times. The genes are TRBV29-1 and TRBJ2-5; tentative D call: TRBD2 (6 bases). Trimming left V 4 bases short and J 1 base short, with 10 bases between. The CDR3 loop spans 13 amino acids. CDR1 and CDR2 from the germline V gene are SQVTM and ANQGSEA. This chain's CDR3 is CSVGAGIQETQYF. The CDR3, as DNA: TGCAGCGTTGGGGCGGGGATCCAAGAGACCCAGTACTTC.

In this sample, this clonotype turned up many times. J is TRBJ1-1 and V is TRBV7-2, with TRBD1 matching over 7 bases. With V trimmed by 5 bases and J by 0 bases, 15 bases remained unmatched. CDR3 length: 18 residues. The V gene's germline CDR1 is SGHTA and CDR2 FQGNSA. Here the CDR3 reads CASSAAPGTAIMNTEAFF. The CDR3 DNA reads TGTGCCAGCAGCGCTGCGCCGGGGACAGCTATCATGAACACTGAAGCTTTCTTT.

There are a few counts of this clonotype. The chain employs TRBV6-5 and TRBJ1-2; the match to TRBD1 covers 7 bases. CDR3 size: 15 residues. The V segment lost 0 bases and the J segment 8 bases; nucleotides outside the gene matches: 9. Germline V gene lookup returns CDR1 MNHEY and CDR2 SVGAGI. The CDR3 sequence is CASSYSITGDLGYTF. The CDR3 coding sequence is TGTGCCAGCAGTTACTCGATTACAGGGGACTTGGGCTACACCTTC.

The chain's CDR3 is CSARTGTSGAFF. In DNA form, the CDR3 reads TGCAGTGCGAGAACCGGGACTAGCGGAGCTTTCTTT. The J gene is TRBJ1-1, the V gene TRBV20-1; possibly TRBD1 for D (5 bases). This CDR3 comprises 12 residues. Between the trimmed V and J ends, which lost 6 bases and 10 bases, there was a span of 18 bases. Germline CDR1 DFQATT, CDR2 SNEGSKA (reference sequence).